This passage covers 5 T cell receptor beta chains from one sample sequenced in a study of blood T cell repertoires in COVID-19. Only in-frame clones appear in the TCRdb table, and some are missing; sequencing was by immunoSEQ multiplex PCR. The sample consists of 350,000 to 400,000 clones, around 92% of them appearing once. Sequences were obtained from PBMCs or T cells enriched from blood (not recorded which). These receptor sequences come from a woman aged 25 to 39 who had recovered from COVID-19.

In nucleotides, the CDR3 is TGTGCCAGTGTTAGGAGAAGAGCGGGGGGCTCCTACGAGCAGTACTTC. Amino acids: CASVRRRAGGSYEQYF. The gene calls are TRBV19 and TRBJ2-7, with TRBD2 identical over 9 bases. The CDR3 is 16 residues long. Germline CDR1 LNHDA, CDR2 SQIVND (reference sequence). V lost 8 bases and J lost 0; bases outside the gene matches: 11.

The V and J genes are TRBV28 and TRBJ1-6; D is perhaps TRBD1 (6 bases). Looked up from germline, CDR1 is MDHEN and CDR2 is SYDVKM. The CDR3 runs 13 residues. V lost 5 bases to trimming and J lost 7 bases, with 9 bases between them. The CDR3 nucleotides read TGTGCCAGCAGTAAGGACAGCAATTCACCCCTCCACTTT. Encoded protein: CASSKDSNSPLHF.

CDR3 in amino acids: CASSASSDSWVEKLFF. The CDR3 DNA reads TGTGCCAGCAGTGCATCTAGTGACAGCTGGGTTGAAAAACTGTTTTTT. The chain employs TRBV25-1 and TRBJ1-4, with a possible D match to TRBD1 (5 bases). Germline V gene lookup returns CDR1 MGHDK and CDR2 SYGVNS. This CDR3 spans 16 amino acids. The germline V and J ends were trimmed by 4 bases and 7 bases, with 19 bases remaining between them.

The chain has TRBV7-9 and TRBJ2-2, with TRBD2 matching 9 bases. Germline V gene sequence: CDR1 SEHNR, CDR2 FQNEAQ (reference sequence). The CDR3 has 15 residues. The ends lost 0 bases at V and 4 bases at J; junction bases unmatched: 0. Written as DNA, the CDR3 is TGTGCCAGCAGCTTAGCTAGCGGGAGCACCGGGGAGCTGTTTTTT. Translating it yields CASSLASGSTGELFF.

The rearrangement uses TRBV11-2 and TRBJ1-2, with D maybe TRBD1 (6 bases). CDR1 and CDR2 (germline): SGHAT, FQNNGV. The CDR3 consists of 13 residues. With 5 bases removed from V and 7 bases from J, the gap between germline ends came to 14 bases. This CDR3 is CASSRQVSGGYTF. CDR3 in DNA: TGTGCCAGCAGCCGACAGGTCTCGGGTGGCTACACCTTC.